Listed below are T cell receptor beta chains from one sample, sequenced in a study of PD-L1 blockade in urothelial cancer. Sequencing used immunoSEQ multiplex PCR; TCRdb keeps in-frame clones, though not all of them. The sample contains more than 70,000 clones, roughly 91% of which appear only once. Sample: PBMCs, taken around atezolizumab (anti-PD-L1) treatment. All receptors derive from a man in his sixties with urothelial cancer. Both conserved end residues are trimmed from each CDR3. The order of the fields is CDR3 protein, J gene, V gene.

CDR3 protein: SVGLGGSAKNIQY
J gene: TRBJ2-4
V gene: TRBV29-1

CDR3 protein: ASSDFYTGELF
J gene: TRBJ2-2
V gene: TRBV25-1

CDR3 protein: ASMGQANTGELF
J gene: TRBJ2-2
V gene: TRBV5-1

CDR3 protein: ASSLGLAGALGGELF
J gene: TRBJ2-2
V gene: TRBV5-8

CDR3 protein: ASSSGLRSSTDTQY
J gene: TRBJ2-3
V gene: TRBV5-1

CDR3 protein: ASSYSTGGYGYT
J gene: TRBJ1-2
V gene: TRBV6-6

CDR3 protein: ASTGGRTGELF
J gene: TRBJ2-2
V gene: TRBV21-1

CDR3 protein: ASSLEQGGYNEQF
J gene: TRBJ2-1
V gene: TRBV7-8

CDR3 protein: ASSYSRDTYEQY
J gene: TRBJ2-7
V gene: TRBV6-5

CDR3 protein: ASSVELRGAGELF
J gene: TRBJ2-2
V gene: TRBV9

CDR3 protein: ASTPRGTEAF
J gene: TRBJ1-1
V gene: TRBV16

CDR3 protein: ASSWRGLAGATNTGELF
J gene: TRBJ2-2
V gene: TRBV5-1

CDR3 protein: ASSHPGTGGDEQY
J gene: TRBJ2-7
V gene: TRBV28

CDR3 protein: ASSPRGSYEQY
J gene: TRBJ2-7
V gene: TRBV13

CDR3 protein: ASSHLDKGPYEQY
J gene: TRBJ2-7
V gene: TRBV6-5

CDR3 protein: ASSLGTGDSYEQY
J gene: TRBJ2-7
V gene: TRBV5-1

CDR3 protein: SVNDPSGGGSTDTQY
J gene: TRBJ2-3
V gene: TRBV29-1

CDR3 protein: ASSPGGRGNSYEQY
J gene: TRBJ2-7
V gene: TRBV18

CDR3 protein: ASSPGSPGSEAF
J gene: TRBJ1-1
V gene: TRBV5-1

CDR3 protein: ASSGATNNEKLF
J gene: TRBJ1-4
V gene: TRBV2

CDR3 protein: ASSLGPTGSGTGELF
J gene: TRBJ2-2
V gene: TRBV7-7

CDR3 protein: ASSPSGRTEAF
J gene: TRBJ1-1
V gene: TRBV6-5

CDR3 protein: ASSLDRGGYNEQF
J gene: TRBJ2-1
V gene: TRBV5-4

CDR3 protein: ASSVSGATDTQY
J gene: TRBJ2-3
V gene: TRBV6-5

CDR3 protein: ASRPLTGFAGELF
J gene: TRBJ2-2
V gene: TRBV6-5

CDR3 protein: ASSAGLAGGPETQY
J gene: TRBJ2-5
V gene: TRBV5-8

CDR3 protein: ASSRTEGYEQY
J gene: TRBJ2-7
V gene: TRBV6-5

CDR3 protein: ASTPSGGAIEQY
J gene: TRBJ2-7
V gene: TRBV7-9

CDR3 protein: ASSFDGGENTEAF
J gene: TRBJ1-1
V gene: TRBV28

CDR3 protein: AITRDREGTQY
J gene: TRBJ2-3
V gene: TRBV10-3

CDR3 protein: ASSASGGAYEQY
J gene: TRBJ2-7
V gene: TRBV28

CDR3 protein: ASRGTGRTGEPF
J gene: TRBJ2-2
V gene: TRBV6-5

CDR3 protein: SVTGATNEKLF
J gene: TRBJ1-4
V gene: TRBV29-1

CDR3 protein: ASSLEFGGADTQY
J gene: TRBJ2-3
V gene: TRBV5-1

CDR3 protein: AISASPGWEQY
J gene: TRBJ2-7
V gene: TRBV10-3

CDR3 protein: ASSSRLSGQASTDTQY
J gene: TRBJ2-3
V gene: TRBV11-2

CDR3 protein: ASSKDTPRTGELF
J gene: TRBJ2-2
V gene: TRBV9

CDR3 protein: ASSSAPGQGGEDTQY
J gene: TRBJ2-3
V gene: TRBV11-3

CDR3 protein: ASSEGRTARNEKLF
J gene: TRBJ1-4
V gene: TRBV2

CDR3 protein: SVVVQMGTEAF
J gene: TRBJ1-1
V gene: TRBV29-1

CDR3 protein: ASSPTSGTTGEQY
J gene: TRBJ2-7
V gene: TRBV18

CDR3 protein: ASSPQGAHISGYGYT
J gene: TRBJ1-2
V gene: TRBV19

CDR3 protein: ASSLDTTGLGGYT
J gene: TRBJ1-2
V gene: TRBV7-9

CDR3 protein: ASRRAHSYEQY
J gene: TRBJ2-7
V gene: TRBV7-9

CDR3 protein: ASSSGGRRGSGETQY
J gene: TRBJ2-5
V gene: TRBV5-4

CDR3 protein: AWSGQGYGYT
J gene: TRBJ1-2
V gene: TRBV30